This T cell receptor (beta chain) emerged from a study of Ad26.COV2.S vaccination and SARS-CoV-2 variants. Germline loops: CDR1 SGDLS, CDR2 YYNGEE. CDR3 length equals 18 residues. V was clipped by 2 bases and J by 2 bases; unmatched bases: 9. Treatment meaning: roughly 20 received Ad26.COV2.S at low or high dose, single or two shots; several received placebo; per-sample allocation not given. Sampling took place 63 days after the first vaccine or placebo injection. The data were produced by immunoSEQ multiplex PCR, yet TCRdb's version contains in-frame clones alone and is incomplete. The sample shows some 420,000 clones, 88% of them seen only once.

The sequence derives from a person between 18 and 65 years old who received the Ad26.COV2.S COVID-19 vaccine or a placebo. Sequencing was performed on peripheral blood, taken in a trial of Ad26.COV2.S vaccine versus placebo. The chain couples TRBV9 to TRBJ2-7; 14 nucleotides align to TRBD2. CDR3 loop: CASSVRGTSGGHTYEQYF. The CDR3 DNA reads as TGTGCCAGCAGCGTTCGTGGGACTAGCGGGGGACACACCTACGAGCAGTACTTC.